This entry lists 32 T cell receptor beta chains sequenced from one sample in a study of blood T cell repertoires in COVID-19. Only in-frame clones appear in the TCRdb table, and some are missing; sequencing was by immunoSEQ multiplex PCR. The table records under 350,000 clones, about nine tenths of them present only once. Sequenced material: peripheral blood. All receptors derive from a woman in her thirties with COVID-19, enrolled during active disease.

The CDR3 is CASSPSGDRTNYEQYF. DNA of the CDR3: TGTGCCAGCAGTCCCTCGGGGGACAGGACTAATTACGAGCAGTACTTC. V gene TRBV27 combines with J gene TRBJ2-7; 8 bases are shared with TRBD1. Germline CDR1 MNHEY, CDR2 SMNVEV (reference sequence). CDR3 length: 16 residues. Trimming cost V 5 bases and J 4 bases; bases outside gene matches: 13.

The CDR3 region is CSTGDNYGYTF. The CDR3 DNA reads TGCAGCACCGGAGACAACTATGGCTACACCTTC. V is TRBV29-1 and J is TRBJ1-2, with D hard to call. V was clipped by 8 bases and J by 2 bases, with 9 bases between them. Germline V CDR1 and CDR2: SQVTM, ANQGSEA. This CDR3 has 11 residues.

J is TRBJ1-2 and V is TRBV29-1, with D maybe TRBD1 (5 bases). The CDR3 has 14 amino acids. V lost 3 bases and J 0 bases, leaving 11 bases between the germline ends. Germline CDR1 is SQVTM and CDR2 is ANQGSEA. CDR3 in amino acids: CSVELQEANYGYTF. For the CDR3, the DNA is TGCAGCGTTGAGTTACAGGAAGCTAACTATGGCTACACCTTC.

This clone was picked up one time. The chain uses TRBV15 and TRBJ1-1; D is possibly TRBD1 (6 bases). Per the germline V gene, CDR1 is LNHNV and CDR2 is YYDKDF (reference sequence). The CDR3 spans 15 residues. The ends were cut back, 1 base at V and 1 base at J, with 10 bases in the middle. CDR3 protein: CATSRAQGSNTEAFF. CDR3 bases: TGTGCCACCAGCAGAGCACAGGGATCGAACACTGAAGCTTTCTTT.

The chain is built from TRBV2 and TRBJ2-2; 7 bases line up with TRBD1. The CDR3 has 14 residues. The trim removed 6 bases at V and 2 bases at J, leaving 3 bases unmatched. Germline V gives CDR1 SNHLY, CDR2 FYNNEI. In nucleotides, the CDR3 is TGTGCCAGCAGAGACAGGGATAACACCGGGGAGCTGTTTTTT. Translated: CASRDRDNTGELFF.

The sample holds one count of this clone. The sample contains more than one DNA sequence encoding this CDR3. V is TRBV2 and J is TRBJ1-5, with D tentatively TRBD1 (5 bases). Germline V gene sequence: CDR1 SNHLY, CDR2 FYNNEI. With 3 bases removed from V and 3 bases from J, the gap between germline ends came to 9 bases. The CDR3 covers 14 residues. CDR3 residues: CASSDGGSNQPQHF. The CDR3, as DNA: TGTGCCAGCAGTGATGGGGGGTCCAATCAGCCCCAGCATTTT.

This sequence joins TRBV10-2 and TRBJ2-5; 11 bases map to TRBD2. Trimming removed 4 bases from V and 5 bases from J; junction bases left unmatched: 9. Germline loops: CDR1 WSHSY, CDR2 SAAADI. The CDR3 spans 16 residues. CDR3 loop: CASSARLAGSGETQYF. The CDR3 DNA reads as TGCGCCAGCAGTGCGAGACTAGCGGGGTCTGGGGAGACCCAGTACTTC.

This chain links TRBV5-1 with TRBJ2-1, with D perhaps TRBD2 (6 bases). This CDR3 has 14 amino acids. The germline CDR1 and CDR2 sequences are SGHRS and YFSETQ. Trimming pared 2 bases from V and 1 base from J, leaving 7 bases between. CDR3 amino acids: CASSFRGSYNEQFF. The CDR3 coding sequence is TGCGCCAGCAGCTTCCGGGGGTCCTACAATGAGCAGTTCTTC.

The CDR3 protein is CASSYSMLSRSGEQFF. CDR3 DNA: TGTGCCAGCAGTTACTCGATGTTGTCCCGGTCCGGTGAGCAGTTCTTC. The gene calls are TRBV6-6 and TRBJ2-1; unclear D gene. CDR3 length: 16 residues. Germline values: CDR1 MNHNY, CDR2 SVGAGI (reference sequence). V dropped 0 bases and J dropped 9 bases, with 18 bases sitting between them.

The sample holds a few counts of this clone. This sequence joins TRBV21-1 and TRBJ1-5; TRBD1 is the table's D call, not checked against the DNA. TRBV21-1 is noted as a pseudogene. The CDR3 is 13 residues long. In DNA form, the CDR3 reads TGTGCCAGCAGCCGACAGGGGAGTCAGCCCCAGCATTTT. Amino acid sequence: CASSRQGSQPQHF.

The V call is TRBV15, the J call TRBJ1-2; tentatively, D is TRBD1 (5 bases). Per germline, CDR1 LNHNV and CDR2 YYDKDF (reference sequence). With 1 base removed from V and 5 bases from J, the gap between germline ends came to 20 bases. The CDR3 has 17 residues. The CDR3 is CATSRGQGLISYYGYTF. The CDR3 DNA follows: TGTGCCACCAGCAGAGGGCAGGGACTCATCTCCTATTATGGCTACACCTTC.

This clone was seen once. The chain is built from TRBV7-8 and TRBJ1-1, with 8 bases aligning to TRBD1. CDR3 length equals 18 residues. Trimming cost V 1 base and J 1 base; bases outside gene matches: 11. Germline assignment: CDR1 SGHVS and CDR2 FQNEAQ. CDR3 loop: CASSLDGRTGLGNTEAFF. In DNA, the CDR3 is TGTGCCAGCAGCTTAGATGGTAGGACAGGGTTAGGGAACACTGAAGCTTTCTTT.

The chain recombines TRBV18 with TRBJ1-2, with 11 bases matching TRBD1. The CDR3 consists of 14 residues. The V segment lost 6 bases and the J segment 13 bases; nucleotides outside the gene matches: 13. Germline-derived CDR1 and CDR2 are KGHSH and LQKENI. As DNA, the CDR3 is TGTGCCAGCTCCCCCGGGACAGGGGGGAAGGTTGGCACCTTC. Translating it yields CASSPGTGGKVGTF.

The rearrangement uses TRBV27 and TRBJ1-6, with TRBD1 matching over 10 bases. V lost 7 bases and J lost 6; bases outside the gene matches: 6. Germline CDR1 MNHEY, CDR2 SMNVEV (reference sequence). CDR3 length: 15 residues. CDR3: CASNLDRGINSPLHF. The CDR3 coding sequence is TGTGCCAGCAATTTGGACAGGGGGATTAATTCACCCCTCCACTTT.

This chain uses TRBV27 with TRBJ2-1; maybe TRBD2 (6 bases). The CDR3 runs 13 residues. Trimming took off 6 bases at V and 4 bases at J, with 10 bases between the two ends. CDR1 is MNHEY and CDR2 is SMNVEV in the germline V gene (reference sequence). CDR3 nucleotide sequence: TGTGCCAGCAGGAAGGGAGGATACAATGAGCAGTTCTTC. Residues: CASRKGGYNEQFF.

V usage is TRBV2 and J usage is TRBJ2-3, with D possibly matching TRBD1 (6 bases). This CDR3 contains 12 residues. Trimming took off 8 bases at V and 4 bases at J, with 10 bases between the two ends. Germline CDR1 SNHLY, CDR2 FYNNEI. CDR3 in amino acids: CASSWTADTQYF. CDR3 sequence (DNA): TGTGCCAGCTCCTGGACAGCAGATACGCAGTATTTT.

The rearrangement uses TRBV5-6 and TRBJ2-1, with 8 bases lining up with TRBD1. The CDR3 covers 18 residues. With 2 bases clipped from V and 10 bases from J, the junction kept 20 bases outside the gene matches. Looked up from germline, CDR1 is SGHDT and CDR2 is YYEEEE. CDR3 amino acids: CASSFYSRGPLPIGEQFF. The CDR3 DNA sequence: TGTGCCAGCAGCTTTTATAGCAGGGGGCCCCTACCCATTGGAGAGCAGTTCTTC.

DNA for the CDR3: TGTGCCAGCAGGCGAGGACAGGGAGAAAAACTGTTTTTT. Its translation is CASRRGQGEKLFF. This sequence joins TRBV2 and TRBJ1-4; TRBD1 matches at 8 bases. The CDR3 is 13 residues long. Germline V gene sequence: CDR1 SNHLY, CDR2 FYNNEI. V lost 6 bases and J lost 8; bases outside the gene matches: 5.

This clone was seen once. V and J are TRBV29-1 and TRBJ1-1; possible D gene TRBD1, 6 bases. Trimming shortened V by 4 bases and J by 5 bases, and 11 bases separated the two germline ends. The V gene's germline CDR1 is SQVTM and CDR2 ANQGSEA. CDR3 length: 12 residues. The CDR3 is CSVADSTTEAFF. The DNA for the CDR3 is TGCAGCGTTGCGGACAGTACTACTGAAGCTTTCTTT. The whole variable domain, remainder taken from reference TRBV29-1 and TRBJ1-1, is SAVISQKPSRDICQRGTSLTIQCQVDSQVTMMFWYRQQPGQSLTLIATANQGSEATYESGFVIDKFPISRPNLTFSTLTVSNMSPEDSSIYLCSVADSTTEAFFGQGTRLTVV.

This chain uses TRBV7-2 with TRBJ1-6, with D maybe TRBD1 (6 bases). Per germline, CDR1 SGHTA and CDR2 FQGNSA. The CDR3 spans 16 residues. Trimming cost V 2 bases and J 10 bases, with 18 bases left between them. The CDR3 reads CASSLFAQGMGSPLHF. The CDR3 coding sequence is TGTGCCAGCAGCTTATTCGCGCAGGGGATGGGCTCACCCCTCCACTTT.

The chain employs TRBV2 and TRBJ2-1, with 13 bases matching TRBD2. Per the germline V gene, CDR1 is SNHLY and CDR2 is FYNNEI. CDR3 length: 15 amino acids. Trimming took 5 bases from V and 8 from J; bases not matched to a gene: 6. CDR3 nucleotide sequence: TGTGCCAGCAGTTGGACTAGCGGGGGTTTAGATGAGCAGTTCTTC. Protein product: CASSWTSGGLDEQFF.

This chain joins TRBV28 and TRBJ1-2, with TRBD1 identical over 9 bases. After removal of 4 bases from V and 4 bases from J, the junction contained 7 bases not matched to a gene. This CDR3 contains 15 residues. CDR1 is MDHEN, CDR2 SYDVKM, per germline. The CDR3 DNA is TGTGCCAGCAGTTCGACAGGGGGGCTTCTCTATGGCTACACCTTC. Encoded protein: CASSSTGGLLYGYTF.

This clone turned up a few times. CDR3 residues: CASSLAGGLSYEQYF. CDR3 DNA: TGCGCCAGCAGCTTAGCGGGGGGACTCTCCTACGAGCAGTACTTC. The chain combines TRBV5-1 with TRBJ2-7; 9 nucleotides match TRBD2. This CDR3 is built from 15 residues. CDR1 and CDR2 (germline): SGHRS, YFSETQ. The V and J ends lost 2 bases and 0 bases, in that order; junction bases with no gene match: 3.

The rearrangement links TRBV12-3 or TRBV12-4 to TRBJ2-1; D may be TRBD1 (5 bases). The ends were cut back, 7 bases at V and 3 bases at J, with 10 bases in the middle. The CDR3 has 13 residues. CDR3 loop: CASKQENYNEQFF. As DNA, the CDR3 is TGTGCCAGCAAACAGGAGAACTACAATGAGCAGTTCTTC.

This clone was detected once. The rearrangement links TRBV2 to TRBJ1-3; 7 bases line up with TRBD1. The CDR3 contains 13 residues. V trimming: 6 bases; J trimming: 2 bases; junction bases outside the gene matches: 1. The germline V gene encodes CDR1 SNHLY and CDR2 FYNNEI. The CDR3, as DNA: TGTGCCAGCAGCCAGGGGGCTGGAAACACCATATATTTT. Amino acids: CASSQGAGNTIYF.

The V gene is TRBV4-2, the J gene TRBJ2-4; tentatively, D is TRBD2 (6 bases). V lost 0 bases and J lost 8, with 20 bases in between. The germline CDR1 and CDR2 sequences are LGHNA and YNFKEQ. This CDR3 spans 17 amino acids. Written as DNA, the CDR3 is TGTGCCAGCAGCCAAGAAGGAGTGGACGGGGGATGGGACATTCAGTACTTC. This encodes CASSQEGVDGGWDIQYF.

V and J are TRBV7-2 and TRBJ1-4; D possibly corresponds to TRBD1 (5 bases). CDR1 SGHTA and CDR2 FQGNSA come from the germline V gene. V lost 5 bases and J 2 bases, leaving 24 bases between the germline ends. This CDR3 has 19 residues. The CDR3 reads CASSVDQGILVSTNEKLFF. In DNA, the CDR3 is TGTGCCAGCAGCGTTGACCAGGGAATTTTGGTATCGACTAATGAAAAACTGTTTTTT.

The rearrangement uses TRBV10-3 and TRBJ1-2; 7 bases match TRBD1. This CDR3 is built from 14 residues. Germline values: CDR1 ENHRY, CDR2 SYGVKD. With V trimmed by 3 bases and J by 4 bases, 5 bases remained unmatched. The CDR3 loop is CAISDPGGGYGYTF. CDR3 in DNA: TGTGCCATCAGTGATCCAGGGGGTGGCTATGGCTACACCTTC.

The chain uses TRBV2 and TRBJ2-6, with TRBD1 as a possible D gene (6 bases). V lost 8 bases, J lost 0 bases, and 14 bases lay in between. This CDR3 region has 16 residues. Germline V CDR1 and CDR2: SNHLY, FYNNEI. CDR3 sequence: CASWGQRDSGANVLTF. CDR3 sequence (DNA): TGTGCCAGCTGGGGACAACGGGACTCTGGGGCCAACGTCCTGACTTTC. The variable domain in full, completed from reference TRBV2 and TRBJ2-6, reads EPEVTQTPSHQVTQMGQEVILRCVPISNHLYFYWYRQILGQKVEFLVSFYNNEISEKSEIFDDQFSVERPDGSNFTLKIRSTKLEDSAMYFCASWGQRDSGANVLTFGAGSRLTVL.

This clone has a single count. CDR3 protein: CASSLRGGYGYTF. In DNA form, the CDR3 reads TGTGCCAGCAGCTTAAGAGGGGGCTATGGCTACACCTTC. The chain uses TRBV7-8 and TRBJ1-2; a possible D gene is TRBD1 (6 bases). CDR1 and CDR2 from the germline V gene are SGHVS and FQNEAQ. With 2 bases removed from V and 4 bases from J, the gap between germline ends came to 8 bases. The CDR3 covers 13 residues.

The V call is TRBV7-2, the J call TRBJ2-1; no clear D gene. CDR3 size: 15 residues. V gave up 2 bases and J gave up 8 bases, with 16 bases separating them. Germline V gene data show CDR1 as SGHTA and CDR2 as FQGNSA. CDR3 DNA: TGTGCCAGCAGCTTATCGCCTAGTCAAGGCGATGAGCAGTTCTTC. Translation gives CASSLSPSQGDEQFF. Variable domain in full (rest from reference TRBV7-2 and TRBJ2-1): GAGVSQSPSNKVTEKGKDVELRCDPISGHTALYWYRQSLGQGLEFLIYFQGNSAPDKSGLPSDRFSAERTGGSVSTLTIQRTQQEDSAVYLCASSLSPSQGDEQFFGPGTRLTVL.

V usage is TRBV5-1 and J usage is TRBJ1-2; no reliable D call. Germline V gene data show CDR1 as SGHRS and CDR2 as YFSETQ. V was trimmed by 3 bases and J by 5 bases, leaving 14 bases between them. The CDR3 has 14 residues. The CDR3 sequence is CASSSYGEEYGYTF. The CDR3 DNA reads TGCGCCAGCAGCTCCTACGGGGAGGAATATGGCTACACCTTC.